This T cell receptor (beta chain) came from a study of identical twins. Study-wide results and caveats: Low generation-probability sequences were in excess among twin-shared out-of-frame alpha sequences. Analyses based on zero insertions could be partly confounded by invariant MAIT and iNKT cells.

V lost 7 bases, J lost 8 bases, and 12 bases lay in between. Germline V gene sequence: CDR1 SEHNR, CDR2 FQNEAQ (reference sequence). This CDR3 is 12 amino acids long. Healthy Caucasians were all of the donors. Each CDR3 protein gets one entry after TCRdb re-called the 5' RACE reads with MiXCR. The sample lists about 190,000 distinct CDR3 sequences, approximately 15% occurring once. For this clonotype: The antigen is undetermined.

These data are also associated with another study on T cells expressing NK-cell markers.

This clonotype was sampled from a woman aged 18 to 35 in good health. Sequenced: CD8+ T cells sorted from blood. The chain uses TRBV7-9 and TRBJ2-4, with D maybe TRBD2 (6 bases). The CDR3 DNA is TGTGCCAGCAACGGAGGGACTGACATTCAGTACTTC. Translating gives CASNGGTDIQYF.